Following are 30 T cell receptor beta chains from one sample sequenced in a study of T cell changes during pregnancy in multiple sclerosis. Here immunoSEQ multiplex PCR was the method, and the copy in TCRdb shows in-frame clones only, minus some. The sample yields tens of thousands of clones, over 85% seen once. The source was CD4+ T cells from peripheral blood mononuclear cells, collected in the first trimester of pregnancy. All receptors derive from a female donor with multiple sclerosis, enrolled in a pregnancy study.

The gene calls are TRBV18 and TRBJ1-5; D not resolved. The germline V gene encodes CDR1 KGHSH and CDR2 LQKENI. Trimming left V 3 bases short and J 0 bases short, with 3 bases between. This CDR3 comprises 13 residues. The CDR3 DNA reads TGTGCCAGCTCACCTTATAGCAATCAGCCCCAGCATTTT. This sequence encodes CASSPYSNQPQHF. The whole variable domain, remainder taken from reference TRBV18 and TRBJ1-5, is NAGVMQNPRHLVRRRGQEARLRCSPMKGHSHVYWYRQLPEEGLKFMVYLQKENIIDESGMPKERFSAEFPKEGPSILRIQQVVRGDSAAYFCASSPYSNQPQHFGDGTRLSIL.

The gene calls are TRBV28 and TRBJ2-1, with D possibly TRBD2 on 6 matching bases. Trimming took off 5 bases at V and 1 base at J, with 15 bases between the two ends. Germline CDR1 MDHEN, CDR2 SYDVKM. CDR3 size: 16 residues. The CDR3 loop reads CASSRLDPRSYNEQFF. The CDR3 nucleotides read TGTGCCAGCAGTCGACTAGACCCTCGTTCCTACAATGAGCAGTTCTTC.

The DNA of the CDR3 is TGTGCCAGCAGCCCAGCCCCAATGGGACAGTACAATGAGCAGTTCTTC. This codes for CASSPAPMGQYNEQFF. The chain has TRBV5-4 and TRBJ2-1; 7 bases line up with TRBD1. Per germline, CDR1 SGHNT and CDR2 YYREEE (reference sequence). The CDR3 is made up of 16 amino acids. J gave up 4 bases and V 4 bases, and 11 bases lay outside the gene matches. The full variable domain, its missing parts supplied by reference TRBV5-4 and TRBJ2-1, is ETGVTQSPTHLIKTRGQQVTLRCSSQSGHNTVSWYQQALGQGPQFIFQYYREEENGRGNFPPRFSGLQFPNYSSELNVNALELDDSALYLCASSPAPMGQYNEQFFGPGTRLTVL.

This clone turned up a few times. The V gene is TRBV5-1, the J gene TRBJ2-3; 7 nucleotides align to TRBD2. This CDR3 spans 16 amino acids. The V segment lost 2 bases and the J segment 1 base; nucleotides outside the gene matches: 7. CDR1 SGHRS and CDR2 YFSETQ come from the germline V gene. The DNA of the CDR3 is TGCGCCAGCAGCTTAAACGGGGGGAGCGGCACAGATACGCAGTATTTT. Residues: CASSLNGGSGTDTQYF.

The rearrangement joins TRBV5-1 to TRBJ2-1, with D unresolved. Germline CDR1 reads SGHRS; CDR2 reads YFSETQ. V lost 0 bases to trimming and J lost 5 bases, with 9 bases between them. CDR3 length: 14 amino acids. CDR3 nucleotides: TGCGCCAGCAGCTTGGGGGCAGTCAACAATGAGCAGTTCTTC. It yields the protein CASSLGAVNNEQFF.

The chain carries TRBV6-6 and TRBJ1-5; D not resolved. The V gene lost 0 bases and the J gene lost 7 bases, with 10 bases spanning the gap. This CDR3 has 14 amino acids. The V gene's germline CDR1 is MNHNY and CDR2 SVGAGI (reference sequence). For the CDR3, the DNA is TGTGCCAGCAGTTACTCCGGGGAGAGGCAGCCCCAGCATTTT. This encodes CASSYSGERQPQHF.

The chain carries TRBV28 and TRBJ1-1; D unresolved. The germline gives CDR1 MDHEN, CDR2 SYDVKM. This CDR3 comprises 14 residues. V was shortened by 3 bases and J by 3 bases, with 11 bases between the two germline ends. The CDR3, as DNA: TGTGCCAGCAGTTTGGCAGGATTCGACACTGAAGCTTTCTTT. Protein: CASSLAGFDTEAFF.

The CDR3 DNA sequence: TGCAGCGTTGAAGTGAGAGCTGGCTACACCTTC. The encoded protein is CSVEVRAGYTF. V gene TRBV29-1 combines with J gene TRBJ1-2; D not resolved. The V end lost 1 base, the J end lost 7 bases, and 7 bases lay between the germline ends. Looked up from germline, CDR1 is SQVTM and CDR2 is ANQGSEA. CDR3 size: 11 residues.

The chain couples TRBV5-1 to TRBJ1-1; D not resolved. The V and J ends lost 4 bases and 7 bases respectively, with 17 bases between them. CDR3 length: 14 residues. The germline CDR1 and CDR2 sequences are SGHRS and YFSETQ. CDR3 coding DNA: TGCGCCAGCAGCCTAGGTGGACCCGCGGGTGAAGCTTTCTTT. Its protein is CASSLGGPAGEAFF.

As for this clone: Relative to the germline gene, one junction end is altered; a read error may explain this. The rearrangement joins TRBV30 to TRBJ1-1; 8 nucleotides match TRBD1. CDR3 size: 13 residues. Germline CDR1 is GTSNPN and CDR2 is SVGIG (reference sequence). CDR3 DNA: TGTGCCTGGAGTGTACAGGGGGGGGCTCATATCGTATTT. Its protein is CAWSVQGGAHIVF.

CDR3 sequence reads: CASSYIRTGRVDTQYF. For the CDR3, the DNA is TGTGCCAGCAGTTACATCAGGACAGGGAGAGTAGATACGCAGTATTTT. V gene TRBV6-6 combines with J gene TRBJ2-3; TRBD1 matches at 8 bases. Germline CDR1 and CDR2: MNHNY and SVGAGI (reference sequence). The CDR3 totals 16 residues. Trimming removed 2 bases from V and 5 bases from J; junction bases left unmatched: 9.

The chain couples TRBV18 to TRBJ1-5; maybe TRBD1 (6 bases). Germline loops: CDR1 KGHSH, CDR2 LQKENI. The V end was cut by 2 bases, the J end by 6 bases, with 14 bases between. This CDR3 has 15 residues. The CDR3 is CASSPGRGKGQPQHF. In nucleotides, the CDR3 is TGTGCCAGCTCACCAGGCAGGGGAAAGGGTCAGCCCCAGCATTTT.

The V call is TRBV5-8, the J call TRBJ2-5; 12 bases are a match to TRBD2. In germline, CDR1 is SGHTS, CDR2 YDEGEE. V was pared by 4 bases and J by 3 bases, with 4 bases of the junction left unmatched. This CDR3 spans 15 amino acids. For the CDR3, the DNA is TGTGCCAGCAGCCGGGGACTAGCGGGTAAAGAGACCCAGTACTTC. Its protein is CASSRGLAGKETQYF. Full variable domain (rest looked up from reference TRBV5-8 and TRBJ2-5): EAGVTQSPTHLIKTRGQQATLRCSPISGHTSVYWYQQALGLGLQFLLWYDEGEERNRGNFPPRFSGRQFPNYSSELNVNALELEDSALYLCASSRGLAGKETQYFGPGTRLLVL.

This sequence joins TRBV6-5 and TRBJ2-7, with TRBD1 matching 7 bases. Unmatched junction bases numbered 8, after V lost 11 bases and J lost 1 base. The length of the CDR3 is 13 residues. Germline assignment: CDR1 MNHEY and CDR2 SVGAGI. The CDR3 reads CAARQGPSYEQYF. CDR3 DNA sequence: TGTGCCGCCCGACAGGGACCGTCCTACGAGCAGTACTTC.

This clone was counted a single time. This chain links TRBV6-1 with TRBJ1-1; no clear D gene. Trimming removed 1 base from V and 3 bases from J, with 6 bases in between. CDR1 is MNHNS and CDR2 is SASEGT in the germline V gene. The CDR3 is 13 residues long. CDR3 protein: CASSEVIDTEAFF. The CDR3 DNA is TGTGCCAGCAGTGAAGTTATCGACACTGAAGCTTTCTTT.

This chain connects TRBV29-1 to TRBJ1-1, with 9 positions matching TRBD1. The CDR3 has 14 amino acids. CDR1 and CDR2 from the germline V gene are SQVTM and ANQGSEA. Trimming at V came to 4 bases and at J to 5 bases, leaving 8 bases not matched to a gene. In nucleotides, the CDR3 is TGCAGCGTTGTTGGCGGGACAGGGAGGACTGAAGCTTTCTTT. Amino acids: CSVVGGTGRTEAFF.

V usage is TRBV10-3 and J usage is TRBJ2-3; no reliable D call. V gave up 6 bases and J gave up 1 base, with 11 bases separating them. Germline V gives CDR1 ENHRY, CDR2 SYGVKD. The CDR3 is 14 amino acids. In DNA form, the CDR3 reads TGTGCCATCAGACCGAGCAAAGGCACAGATACGCAGTATTTT. It is translated as CAIRPSKGTDTQYF.

CDR3 protein: CASSQDEVYAGGLSTDTQYF. DNA for the CDR3: TGTGCCAGCAGCCAAGATGAAGTTTACGCGGGAGGGCTCAGCACAGATACGCAGTATTTT. The V and J genes are TRBV14 and TRBJ2-3; 9 positions agree with TRBD2. The CDR3 loop spans 20 amino acids. From germline, CDR1 is SGHDN and CDR2 FVKESK. V lost 0 bases to trimming and J lost 0 bases; unmatched junction nucleotides: 13. Drawing the rest from reference TRBV14 and TRBJ2-3, the complete variable domain is EAGVTQFPSHSVIEKGQTVTLRCDPISGHDNLYWYRRVMGKEIKFLLHFVKESKQDESGMPNNRFLAERTGGTYSTLKVQPAELEDSGVYFCASSQDEVYAGGLSTDTQYFGPGTRLTVL.

The genes are TRBV28 and TRBJ2-7; D might be TRBD2 (6 bases). Looked up from germline, CDR1 is MDHEN and CDR2 is SYDVKM. Between the trimmed V and J ends, which lost 3 bases and 4 bases, there was a span of 22 bases. The CDR3 spans 17 residues. In DNA form, the CDR3 reads TGTGCCAGCAGTTTCCCGCCGGAGGGCACAGTGGGGTACGAGCAGTACTTC. Its translation: CASSFPPEGTVGYEQYF.

This chain links TRBV5-6 with TRBJ2-3; 11 bases fit TRBD2. There are 16 residues in the CDR3. Unmatched junction bases numbered 7, after V lost 4 bases and J lost 3 bases. Germline CDR1 is SGHDT and CDR2 is YYEEEE. In DNA form, the CDR3 reads TGTGCCAGCAGCAGTTCTAGCGGGAGGTCGACAGATACGCAGTATTTT. Amino acids: CASSSSSGRSTDTQYF.

The chain joins TRBV7-3 to TRBJ1-1; D possibly corresponds to TRBD1 (6 bases). The CDR3 has 15 residues. Germline assignment: CDR1 SGHTA and CDR2 FQGTGA. Trimming removed 0 bases from V and 4 bases from J, with 12 bases in between. CDR3 nucleotides: TGTGCCAGCAGCTTAACCCCAGGGGTGAGCACTGAAGCTTTCTTT. Its translation is CASSLTPGVSTEAFF.

This clone was seen a single time. This chain uses TRBV19 with TRBJ2-7; D might be TRBD2 (6 bases). The germline CDR1 and CDR2 sequences are LNHDA and SQIVND (reference sequence). This CDR3 spans 14 amino acids. V lost 5 bases to trimming and J lost 0 bases, with 11 bases between them. The chain's CDR3 is CASSPTRGSYEQYF. DNA of the CDR3: TGTGCCAGTAGTCCGACTAGGGGCTCCTACGAGCAGTACTTC.

The chain has TRBV2 and TRBJ2-2; D unresolved. In germline, CDR1 is SNHLY, CDR2 FYNNEI. V was cut by 8 bases and J by 7 bases, with 20 bases left in between. The CDR3 has 15 amino acids. The CDR3 sequence: CASDIDGLEGGELFF. The CDR3, as DNA: TGTGCCAGCGATATAGACGGCCTAGAAGGCGGGGAGCTGTTTTTT.

V usage is TRBV6-6 and J usage is TRBJ1-4; 9 bases agree with TRBD1. V dropped 6 bases and J dropped 7; count of bases not matched to a gene: 6. CDR1 MNHNY and CDR2 SVGAGI come from the germline V gene (reference sequence). This CDR3 has 14 residues. The CDR3 DNA reads TGTGCCAGCAGGCAACAGGGGGCGGGTGAAAAACTGTTTTTT. Residues: CASRQQGAGEKLFF.

This chain links TRBV27 with TRBJ1-4, with D uncertain. V dropped 6 bases and J dropped 3 bases, with 14 bases sitting between them. CDR3 length equals 15 residues. The germline CDR1 and CDR2 sequences are MNHEY and SMNVEV (reference sequence). CDR3 protein: CASRMAGESNEKLFF. The CDR3 region has the DNA TGTGCCAGCAGGATGGCCGGGGAGTCTAATGAAAAACTGTTTTTT.

The chain recombines TRBV6-6 with TRBJ1-1; D uncertain. CDR1 and CDR2 from the germline V gene are MNHNY and SVGAGI (reference sequence). Trimming cost V 0 bases and J 0 bases, with 8 bases left between them. The CDR3 is 15 amino acids. The CDR3 DNA reads as TGTGCCAGCAGTTACTCGATCAGTATGAACACTGAAGCTTTCTTT. Its protein product is CASSYSISMNTEAFF.

This clone was recorded once. The rearrangement uses TRBV6-6 and TRBJ1-1; 7 bases are a match to TRBD1. In germline, CDR1 is MNHNY, CDR2 SVGAGI (reference sequence). The CDR3 contains 14 residues. J gave up 5 bases and V 2 bases, and 5 bases lay outside the gene matches. CDR3 protein: CASSYGTAKTEAFF. The CDR3 nucleotides read TGTGCCAGCAGTTACGGGACAGCAAAAACTGAAGCTTTCTTT.

In DNA form, the CDR3 reads TGCGCCAGCAGCTTGGGGGACACTACCTACAATGAGCAGTTCTTC. Protein: CASSLGDTTYNEQFF. V gene TRBV5-1 combines with J gene TRBJ2-1; the D gene is possibly TRBD1 (6 bases). The V end lost 0 bases, the J end lost 2 bases, and 9 bases lay between the germline ends. Per germline, CDR1 SGHRS and CDR2 YFSETQ. This CDR3 is built from 15 residues.

This chain uses TRBV6-1 with TRBJ2-2; 9 bases line up with TRBD1. This CDR3 comprises 14 residues. Losses at the gene ends were 8 bases for V and 6 bases for J; bases not matched to a gene: 7. Germline V gene data show CDR1 as MNHNS and CDR2 as SASEGT. This CDR3 is CASWDRESAGELFF. CDR3 coding DNA: TGTGCCAGCTGGGACAGGGAATCCGCCGGGGAGCTGTTTTTT.

V usage is TRBV28 and J usage is TRBJ2-7; unclear D gene. The CDR3 covers 11 residues. The ends were cut back, 5 bases at V and 6 bases at J, with 8 bases in the middle. Germline V gives CDR1 MDHEN, CDR2 SYDVKM. CDR3 sequence (DNA): TGTGCCAGCAGTCGAGGCCCCGAGCAGTACTTC. Translated, it gives CASSRGPEQYF.